These T cell receptor beta chains were read from a single sample in a study of T cells in Graves' hyperthyroidism and ophthalmopathy. TCRdb re-called the multiplex PCR reads with MiXCR, one entry per CDR3 protein. Found here are about 400,000 distinct CDR3 sequences, about 14% of them singletons; the top ten hold about 12%. The source material was blood. These receptors came from a man aged 18 to 35 with Graves' ophthalmopathy. Both conserved end residues are part of each CDR3. A D gene is named only where the DNA matches it firmly. Expanded clones get a size class; other rows say once, few or many, or leave the size out.

CDR3aa: CASSSRMGIGTEAFF; CDR3nt: TGTGCCAGCAGTTCTCGGATGGGCATTGGCACTGAAGCTTTCTTT; abundance: many; len: 15; v_gene: TRBV27; d_gene: -; j_gene: TRBJ1-1
CDR3aa: CASTGWTGEVPDTQYF; CDR3nt: TGTGCCAGCACAGGATGGACAGGGGAGGTCCCAGATACGCAGTATTTT; abundance: many; len: 16; v_gene: TRBV6-1; d_gene: TRBD1; j_gene: TRBJ2-3
CDR3aa: CASSYSTIATGARSGANVLTF; CDR3nt: TGTGCCAGCAGTTACTCGACAATCGCAACAGGGGCACGCTCTGGGGCCAACGTCCTGACTTTC; abundance: -; len: 21; v_gene: TRBV6-5; d_gene: TRBD1; j_gene: TRBJ2-6
CDR3aa: CASSLGSGDNEQFF; CDR3nt: TGTGCCAGCAGCTTGGGCTCGGGGGACAATGAGCAGTTCTTC; abundance: many; len: 14; v_gene: TRBV5-6; d_gene: -; j_gene: TRBJ2-1
CDR3aa: CASSIPGRPYNEQFF; CDR3nt: TGTGCCAGTAGTATCCCCGGGAGACCCTACAATGAGCAGTTCTTC; abundance: -; len: 15; v_gene: TRBV19; d_gene: -; j_gene: TRBJ2-1
CDR3aa: CASIPSRAAIVAEAFF; CDR3nt: TGTGCCAGCATCCCCTCCCGGGCGGCGATCGTGGCTGAAGCTTTCTTT; abundance: many; len: 16; v_gene: TRBV6-1; d_gene: -; j_gene: TRBJ1-1
CDR3aa: CATSDFQTSDSYNEQFF; CDR3nt: TGTGCCACCAGTGATTTCCAGACTAGCGACTCCTACAATGAGCAGTTCTTC; abundance: many; len: 17; v_gene: TRBV24-1; d_gene: TRBD2; j_gene: TRBJ2-1
CDR3aa: CSASWVNEKLFF; CDR3nt: TGCAGTGCTAGTTGGGTGAATGAAAAACTGTTTTTT; abundance: few; len: 12; v_gene: TRBV20-1; d_gene: -; j_gene: TRBJ1-4
CDR3aa: CASSYGVTHTEAFF; CDR3nt: TGTGCCAGCAGCTACGGGGTTACTCACACTGAAGCTTTCTTT; abundance: few; len: 14; v_gene: TRBV5-6; d_gene: -; j_gene: TRBJ1-1
CDR3aa: CASSFIHNNEQFF; CDR3nt: TGTGCCAGCAGTTTTATCCATAACAATGAGCAGTTCTTC; abundance: many; len: 13; v_gene: TRBV12-3/TRBV12-4; d_gene: -; j_gene: TRBJ2-1
CDR3aa: CATSGVGNTEAFF; CDR3nt: TGTGCCACCTCGGGGGTAGGGAACACTGAAGCTTTCTTT; abundance: many; len: 13; v_gene: TRBV2; d_gene: -; j_gene: TRBJ1-1
CDR3aa: CASSPQVPPSGNTIYF; CDR3nt: TGTGCCAGCTCACCACAGGTTCCCCCCTCTGGAAACACCATATATTTT; abundance: -; len: 16; v_gene: TRBV18; d_gene: -; j_gene: TRBJ1-3
CDR3aa: CASSKGQGAAYEQYF; CDR3nt: TGTGCCAGCAGCAAAGGACAGGGAGCGGCCTACGAGCAGTACTTC; abundance: many; len: 15; v_gene: TRBV7-9; d_gene: TRBD1; j_gene: TRBJ2-7
CDR3aa: CSGRSSRGAEGYTF; CDR3nt: TGCAGTGGTCGGAGTTCCAGGGGGGCCGAAGGCTACACCTTC; abundance: many; len: 14; v_gene: TRBV20-1; d_gene: TRBD1; j_gene: TRBJ1-2
CDR3aa: CASSPPDQRSYEQYF; CDR3nt: TGTGCCAGCTCACCACCGGATCAGCGGTCCTACGAGCAGTACTTC; abundance: many; len: 15; v_gene: TRBV18; d_gene: -; j_gene: TRBJ2-7
CDR3aa: CATSGSQETQYF; CDR3nt: TGTGCCACCAGTGGATCCCAAGAGACCCAGTACTTC; abundance: many; len: 12; v_gene: TRBV24-1; d_gene: -; j_gene: TRBJ2-5
CDR3aa: CSATGAGGNTIYF; CDR3nt: TGCAGTGCCACGGGGGCCGGTGGAAACACCATATATTTT; abundance: few; len: 13; v_gene: TRBV20-1; d_gene: -; j_gene: TRBJ1-3
CDR3aa: CASSTPGLAGGNTGELFF; CDR3nt: TGTGCCAGCAGTACCCCGGGACTAGCGGGGGGGAACACCGGGGAGCTGTTTTTT; abundance: -; len: 18; v_gene: TRBV6-1; d_gene: TRBD2; j_gene: TRBJ2-2
CDR3aa: CASSEATGSYGYTF; CDR3nt: TGTGCCAGTAGTGAGGCGACAGGGTCCTATGGCTACACCTTC; abundance: -; len: 14; v_gene: TRBV19; d_gene: TRBD1; j_gene: TRBJ1-2
CDR3aa: CASSLSFRTSGSGNEQFF; CDR3nt: TGCGCCAGCAGCTTGTCTTTTCGAACTAGCGGGAGTGGCAATGAGCAGTTCTTC; abundance: many; len: 18; v_gene: TRBV5-1; d_gene: TRBD2; j_gene: TRBJ2-1
CDR3aa: CAIHSGNTIYF; CDR3nt: TGTGCCATCCACTCTGGAAACACCATATATTTT; abundance: -; len: 11; v_gene: TRBV27; d_gene: -; j_gene: TRBJ1-3
CDR3aa: CASSDDYWRYSNQPQHF; CDR3nt: TGTGCCAGCAGTGATGATTATTGGAGATATAGCAATCAGCCCCAGCATTTT; abundance: -; len: 17; v_gene: TRBV6-1; d_gene: -; j_gene: TRBJ1-5
CDR3aa: CASSQRTGGEAFF; CDR3nt: TGTGCCAGCAGCCAACGGACAGGGGGTGAAGCTTTCTTT; abundance: -; len: 13; v_gene: TRBV3-1; d_gene: TRBD1; j_gene: TRBJ1-1
CDR3aa: CASSPPSRDSYGYTF; CDR3nt: TGTGCCAGCTCACCTCCCAGCCGGGACAGCTATGGCTACACCTTC; abundance: many; len: 15; v_gene: TRBV18; d_gene: TRBD1; j_gene: TRBJ1-2
CDR3aa: CSARGPGMVPQHF; CDR3nt: TGCAGTGCTAGAGGTCCGGGGATGGTACCCCAGCATTTT; abundance: few; len: 13; v_gene: TRBV20-1; d_gene: -; j_gene: TRBJ1-5
CDR3aa: CASSLVFLGNTIYF; CDR3nt: TGCGCCAGCAGCTTGGTGTTCCTGGGAAACACCATATATTTT; abundance: many; len: 14; v_gene: TRBV5-1; d_gene: -; j_gene: TRBJ1-3
CDR3aa: CASSLSGKQETQYF; CDR3nt: TGTGCCAGCAGTTTATCAGGGAAACAAGAGACCCAGTACTTC; abundance: many; len: 14; v_gene: TRBV12-3/TRBV12-4; d_gene: -; j_gene: TRBJ2-5
CDR3aa: CSAPLAGFQETQYF; CDR3nt: TGCAGTGCTCCCTTAGCGGGATTCCAAGAGACCCAGTACTTC; abundance: many; len: 14; v_gene: TRBV20-1; d_gene: TRBD2; j_gene: TRBJ2-5
CDR3aa: CASSQTASSYEQYF; CDR3nt: TGTGCCAGCAGCCAGACAGCGAGCTCCTACGAGCAGTACTTC; abundance: many; len: 14; v_gene: TRBV7-9; d_gene: -; j_gene: TRBJ2-7
CDR3aa: CASTGRHYGYTF; CDR3nt: TGTGCCAGCACCGGGCGGCACTATGGCTACACCTTC; abundance: few; len: 12; v_gene: TRBV9; d_gene: -; j_gene: TRBJ1-2
CDR3aa: CATTSSRRSTDTQYF; CDR3nt: TGTGCCACCACTAGCTCCCGAAGGAGCACAGATACGCAGTATTTT; abundance: many; len: 15; v_gene: TRBV10-3; d_gene: -; j_gene: TRBJ2-3
CDR3aa: CASSPGLAGGPEDEQYF; CDR3nt: TGTGCCAGCAGCCCGGGACTAGCGGGAGGGCCGGAGGATGAGCAGTACTTC; abundance: -; len: 17; v_gene: TRBV7-3; d_gene: TRBD2; j_gene: TRBJ2-7
CDR3aa: CAISDQPTGLNTEAFF; CDR3nt: TGTGCCATCAGTGATCAACCTACAGGGTTGAACACTGAAGCTTTCTTT; abundance: many; len: 16; v_gene: TRBV10-3; d_gene: -; j_gene: TRBJ1-1